The clone carrying this TCR beta chain appeared once. The source of the sample is a study of blood T cell repertoires in COVID-19. Background on the study: Material from acute and convalescent COVID-19 was sourced from the United States, Italy and Spain. From T cells, B-cell-depleted T cells, or PBMCs came the material, which was cDNA or gDNA.

The authors' processing: Reference gene primer amplification gave nucleated cell count estimates. Sequencing used immunoSEQ multiplex PCR; TCRdb keeps in-frame clones, though not all of them. V, J and clone size are those of that table, while D and trimming were read from the DNA. The top ten clones hold about 40% of a sample with about 44,000 clones, roughly four fifths of them seen once. Trimming removed 2 bases from V and 1 base from J, with 11 bases in between. Per germline, CDR1 SGHNT and CDR2 YYREEE (reference sequence). This CDR3 has 15 residues. The chain has TRBV5-4 and TRBJ2-3; D perhaps matches TRBD1 (5 bases). The clonotype comes from a human donor in a cohort sampled during active COVID-19. The sequenced sample was peripheral blood. The CDR3 sequence: CASSLTGAGTDTQYF. The DNA for the CDR3 is TGTGCCAGCAGCTTAACAGGTGCGGGCACAGATACGCAGTATTTT.